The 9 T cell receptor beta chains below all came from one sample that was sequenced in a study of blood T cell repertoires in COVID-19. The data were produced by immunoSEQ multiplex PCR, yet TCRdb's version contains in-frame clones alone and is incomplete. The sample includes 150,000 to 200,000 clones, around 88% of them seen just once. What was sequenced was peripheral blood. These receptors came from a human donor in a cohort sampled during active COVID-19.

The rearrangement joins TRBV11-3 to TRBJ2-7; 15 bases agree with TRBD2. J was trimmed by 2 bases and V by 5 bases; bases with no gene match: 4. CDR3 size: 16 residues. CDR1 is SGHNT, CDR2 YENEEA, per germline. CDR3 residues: CASSPGLAGGTYEQYF. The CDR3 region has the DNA TGTGCCAGCAGCCCTGGACTAGCGGGAGGGACCTACGAGCAGTACTTC.

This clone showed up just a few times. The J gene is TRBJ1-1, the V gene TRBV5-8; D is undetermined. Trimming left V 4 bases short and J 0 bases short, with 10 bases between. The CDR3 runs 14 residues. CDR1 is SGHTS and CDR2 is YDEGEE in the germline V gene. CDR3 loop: CASSLTLMNTEAFF. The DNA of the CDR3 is TGTGCCAGCAGCCTGACACTTATGAACACTGAAGCTTTCTTT. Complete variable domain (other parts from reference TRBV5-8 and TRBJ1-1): EAGVTQSPTHLIKTRGQQATLRCSPISGHTSVYWYQQALGLGLQFLLWYDEGEERNRGNFPPRFSGRQFPNYSSELNVNALELEDSALYLCASSLTLMNTEAFFGQGTRLTVV.

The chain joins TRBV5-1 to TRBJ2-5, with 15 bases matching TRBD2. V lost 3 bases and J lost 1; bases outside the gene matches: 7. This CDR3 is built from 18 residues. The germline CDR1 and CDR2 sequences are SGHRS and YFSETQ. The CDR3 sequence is CASSSGLAGGISQETQYF. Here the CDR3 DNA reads TGCGCCAGCAGCTCGGGACTAGCGGGAGGAATCTCCCAAGAGACCCAGTACTTC.

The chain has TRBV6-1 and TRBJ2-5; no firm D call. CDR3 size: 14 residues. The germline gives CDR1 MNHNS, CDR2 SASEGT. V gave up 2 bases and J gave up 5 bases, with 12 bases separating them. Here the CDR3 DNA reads TGTGCCAGCAGTGAATATGGTAGCAAGGAGACCCAGTACTTC. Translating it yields CASSEYGSKETQYF.

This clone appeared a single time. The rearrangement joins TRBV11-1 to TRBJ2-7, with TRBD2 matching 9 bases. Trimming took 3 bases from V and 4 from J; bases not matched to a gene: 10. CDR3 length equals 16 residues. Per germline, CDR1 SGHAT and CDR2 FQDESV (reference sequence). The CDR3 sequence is CASSFGLAHHPYEQYF. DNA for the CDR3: TGTGCCAGCAGCTTTGGACTAGCGCACCACCCTTACGAGCAGTACTTC. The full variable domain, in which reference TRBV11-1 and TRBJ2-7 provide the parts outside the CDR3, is EAEVAQSPRYKITEKSQAVAFWCDPISGHATLYWYRQILGQGPELLVQFQDESVVDDSQLPKDRFSAERLKGVDSTLKIQPAELGDSAMYLCASSFGLAHHPYEQYFGPGTRLTVT.

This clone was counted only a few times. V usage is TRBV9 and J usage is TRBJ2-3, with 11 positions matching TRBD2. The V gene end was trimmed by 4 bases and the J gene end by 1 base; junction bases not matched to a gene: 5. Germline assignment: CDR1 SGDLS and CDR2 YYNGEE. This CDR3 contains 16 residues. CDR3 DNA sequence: TGTGCCAGCAGCCCCCGGGGACTAGCGGGCACAGATACGCAGTATTTT. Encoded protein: CASSPRGLAGTDTQYF.

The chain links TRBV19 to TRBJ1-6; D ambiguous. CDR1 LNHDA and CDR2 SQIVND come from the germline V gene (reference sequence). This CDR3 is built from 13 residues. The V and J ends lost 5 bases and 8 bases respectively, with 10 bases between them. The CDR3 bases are TGTGCCAGTAGTGGCAGTTCTTATTCACCCCTCCACTTT. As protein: CASSGSSYSPLHF.

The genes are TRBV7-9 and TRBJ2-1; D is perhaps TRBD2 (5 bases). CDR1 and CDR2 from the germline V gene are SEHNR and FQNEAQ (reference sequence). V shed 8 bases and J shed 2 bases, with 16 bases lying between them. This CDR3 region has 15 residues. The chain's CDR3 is CASSFGESPYNEQFF. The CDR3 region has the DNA TGTGCCAGCTCCTTTGGGGAGTCTCCCTACAATGAGCAGTTCTTC.

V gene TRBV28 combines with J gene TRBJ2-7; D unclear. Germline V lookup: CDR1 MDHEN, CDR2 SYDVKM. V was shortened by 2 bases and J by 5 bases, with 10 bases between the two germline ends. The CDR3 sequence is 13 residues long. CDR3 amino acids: CASSLEHPNEQYF. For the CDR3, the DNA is TGTGCCAGCAGTTTAGAGCACCCCAACGAGCAGTACTTC.